This T cell receptor beta chain was obtained from a study of cytomegalovirus exposure and HLA in healthy donors (dated by TCRdb to 2016 to 2017). Broadly, across the study: An earlier analysis of roughly 630 of the donors reported 250 to 300 Gb of sequence data and 100 million to 140 million unique TCR beta sequences from about 179 million T cells. Along with the roughly 710-subject first cohort, a separate validation cohort of 120 different subjects was used. To study patterns of TCR occurrence, a later analysis re-analyzed previously published TCR beta repertoires from 600 to 750 donors and added high-resolution HLA genotyping. Approximately 310 gigabases of sequencing data and approximately 85 million unique TCR sequences were included in an early release covering about 700 HLA-typed donors. HLA typing covered class I and class II loci at four-digit resolution. The study was designed to test whether signatures of past pathogen exposure could be identified by cataloging public T cell receptors. Every repertoire in the discovery cohort had been generated on one and the same sequencing platform. High-throughput TCR immunosequencing, statistical association of individual TCRs with disease status, and machine learning were combined to predict cytomegalovirus infection status. A later genetic analysis took genome-wide SNP genotypes for about three fifths of the 666 donors and used that subset as a discovery cohort. Alongside the repertoire data, information on donor age, sex, ethnicity and CMV serostatus was compiled. Roughly 5 DR-DQ haplotypes were handled as single units for association and clustering, since linkage in the cohort was strong. In an earlier analysis of 587 of the donors, high-throughput TCR beta sequencing was used to judge whether each TCR beta V gene segment behaved as functional or pseudogenic. The genetic ancestry cluster associated with self-reported Caucasian donors included over 65% of the approximately 430 genotyped donors. Among 300 to 500 genotyped donors of the cohort, an average of approximately 200,000 unique TCR beta nucleotide sequences was sequenced per donor, of which about 18% were non-productive. Typing coverage varied by locus: roughly 620-630 donors for A, B, C, DRB1 and DQB1; approximately 500 for DQA1; over 600 for DPA1; around 490 for DPB1. Using immunosequencing, the study profiled T cell repertoires from about 610 subjects and related those repertoires to cytomegalovirus serostatus. Rather than drawing on any new phenotypic data, the later analysis identified candidate immune exposures from TCR beta sequences and the way those sequences occurred across donors. Paper-wide results and their limitations: In a later analysis, HLA-associated TCR beta chains showed more clonal expansion and lower generation probabilities than non-associated chains that were equally common. The classifier was reported to diagnose cytomegalovirus status with high specificity and sensitivity in both the original cohort and the validation cohort. A later analysis reported that several top co-occurrence clusters appeared linked to parvovirus B19, influenza, CMV and Epstein-Barr virus. In an earlier analysis of approximately 590 of the donors, most TCR beta V segments appeared in productive rearrangements about 87% or about 30% of the time, broadly matching IMGT annotations. HLA typing was unavailable for some donors at each locus, so association tests used only the typed subset. The cohort was sequenced for TCR beta chains only, and without alpha or paired-chain data the features that could be detected were limited. Because counts were too low, under 20 rarely observed V segments, including chromosome 9 orphons, were left out of the earlier analysis of a few hundred of the donors. A later genetic analysis reported fewer N-insertions in productive TCRs among donors in an Asian-associated ancestry cluster than the roughly 690-donor mean. Roughly uniform sequencing depth across donors was assumed in presence/absence analyses, although this assumption may not hold. The 87-base-pair reads could not distinguish some IMGT-functional V segments, including TRBV6-2 and TRBV6-3, so those segments were excluded. Strong co-occurrence of HLA alleles, especially DR and DQ, made assigning TCR associations to individual alleles difficult. A total of 150 or so TCR beta chains were listed by the study as associated with cytomegalovirus. According to a later analysis, TCR association rates differed among HLA loci, with DRB1 alleles showing the most associated TCRs and HLA-C alleles showing the fewest. While some public TCRs were present in many individuals, most TCR sequences turned up only very rarely across donors. According to the authors, the approach could potentially be generalized to other disease states and immunological phenotypes. Correlated functional status among segregating V segments might be attributable to linkage disequilibrium, but an unknown experimental factor could not be ruled out. A later analysis associated about 18,000 TCR beta sequences with specific HLA alleles at a false discovery rate of 0.05. In a later genetic analysis, a missense DCLRE1C variant was associated with V-gene and J-gene trimming of TCR beta chains, and the association was replicated in an independent cohort. CMV serostatus was the only immune exposure information available for the cohort. Most CMV-associated TCR beta chains appeared to be HLA-restricted in a later analysis, and the HLA associations seemed to be driven largely by CMV exposure. In vitro tests confirmed that a few of the cytomegalovirus-associated TCR beta chains recognize cytomegalovirus antigens. A further reported finding was that TCR beta sequences accurately predicted the HLA-A and HLA-B alleles for most subjects in the first cohort. A cluster of highly shared sequence variants was judged likely to be a technical artifact of the sequencing pipeline.

The library was built by means of the immunoSEQ multiplex PCR assay. For the multiplex PCR, a mixture combining 60 forward primers for TCR Vbeta segments and 13 reverse primers for TCR Jbeta segments was used. The CDR3 region of rearranged TCR beta genes was amplified from genomic DNA by a multiplex PCR assay. On the Illumina HiSeq System, the amplified TCR beta libraries were sequenced as 87-base-pair reads. Processing in the source paper ran as follows. Across the 500 to 700 repertoires, a later analysis counted approximately 75 million unique TCR beta chains, some 11 million of which were shared by at least two donors. Raw reads were error-corrected and collapsed into unique sequences with a nearest-neighbor algorithm that merged closely related sequences to remove PCR and sequencing errors. V, D and J gene segments were assigned by aligning CDR3 sequences to IMGT reference sequences. Each retained sequence needed at least a six-nucleotide match to both a V gene segment and a J gene segment. Rearrangements were classified as productive when the CDR3 lacked stop codons and remained in frame with V and J, and all other rearrangements were classified as non-productive. Following IMGT convention, CDR3 was defined as the stretch from the second conserved V-encoded cysteine up to the conserved J-encoded phenylalanine. In an earlier analysis of around 640 of the donors, sequences lacking an unambiguous match to a single V gene segment were excluded. In an earlier analysis of several hundred of the donors, V segments were called functional above 56.7% productive rearrangements and were called segregating when the between-donor standard deviation exceeded 5%. To diagnose cytomegalovirus status from the catalog of TCR beta chain sequences, a statistical classification framework was built. In a later analysis, TCR nucleotide sequences were compared against IMGT/GENE-DB human TR gene sequences so that V and J genes could be assigned. A later analysis assigned CDR3 sequences and most-parsimonious VDJ recombination scenarios with the TCRdist pipeline. In a later analysis, each TCR beta chain was defined by its CDR3 amino acid sequence together with its V-gene family, and reads without a unique V-gene family were excluded. In a later analysis, 450 to 600 highly shared, low-generation-probability nucleotide sequences were removed to address suspected cross-contamination and a sequencing artifact. In a later analysis, a clonal expansion index for each public chain was calculated from normalized within-repertoire ranks of inferred template counts. In a later analysis, generation probabilities were computed using a VDJ recombination model fitted to out-of-frame rearrangements, and the results were checked against IGoR. In a later analysis, TCR-TCR, TCR-HLA and TCR-CMV co-occurrence was scored with hypergeometric tests, and a repertoire-size bias correction was applied to TCR pairs. A later analysis estimated false discovery rates by permuting HLA or CMV assignments 20 times. In a later analysis, co-occurring TCRs were grouped using DBSCAN, with TCRdist sequence similarity added in when clustering inside HLA-allele-positive subsets. For co-occurrence clustering, repertoires with fewer than 30,000 or more than 120,000 public chains were excluded, along with roughly 5 repertoires with anomalous nucleotide sharing. Here the immuneACCESS table is served through TCRdb, limited to in-frame sequences with V and J called. Missing clones are a known gap in these copies; in checked studies unresolved V genes cover under half, and the rest lacks a known reason. The V and J calls and clone size come from that table; D and trimming were worked out from the DNA. A total of 100,000 or so clones appear in this sample, 55% to 65% of them only once. Clones ranked in the top ten supply 3.5% to 4% of the sample.

The cohort consisted of 600 to 700 healthy bone marrow donors. At the time of sampling, all cohort members were nominally healthy, though unrecorded immune exposures were likely present. The donor was CMV seropositive and was included in the group of about 290 seropositive cohort members. A peripheral blood sample was provided by each donor, and peripheral blood mononuclear cells were used for TCR beta sequencing. Genomic DNA was extracted from the blood cell samples with the Qiagen DNeasy Blood Extraction Kit. CDR1 LGHNT and CDR2 FRNRAP are derived from the germline V gene. V is cut back by 6 bases and J by 5 bases, with 8 bases in the junction unmatched. Measured from the cysteine to the phenylalanine, the CDR3 is 14 residues long. Only the CDR3 portion is preserved as DNA: 42 bases, with reading frame beginning at the first base. Comment on this clone: Which antigen it targets is not known. No base quality information exists; no much larger clone differs at one position.

Sequenced input: PBMCs. This sequence was found in a man in his thirties or forties in good health and CMV-seropositive. Recombination linked TRBV12-5 to TRBJ1-1; 8 bases in the junction line up with TRBD1. In nucleotide form, the sequence is TGTGCTAGTGGCTTACAGGGGGGGATGACTGAAGCTTTCTTT. The encoded protein is CASGLQGGMTEAFF.